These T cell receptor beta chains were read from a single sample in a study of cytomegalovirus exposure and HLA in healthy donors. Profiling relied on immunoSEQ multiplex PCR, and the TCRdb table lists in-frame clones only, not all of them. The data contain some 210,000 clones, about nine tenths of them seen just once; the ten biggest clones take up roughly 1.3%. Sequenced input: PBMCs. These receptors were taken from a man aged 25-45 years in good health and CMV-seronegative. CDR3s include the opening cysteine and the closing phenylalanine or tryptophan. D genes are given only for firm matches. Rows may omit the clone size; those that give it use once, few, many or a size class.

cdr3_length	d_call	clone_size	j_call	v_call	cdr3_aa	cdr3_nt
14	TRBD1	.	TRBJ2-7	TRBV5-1	CASSLDQGAREQYF	TGCGCCAGCAGCTTGGATCAGGGGGCGCGCGAGCAGTACTTC
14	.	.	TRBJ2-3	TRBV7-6	CASSLGPPTDTQYF	TGTGCCAGCAGCTTAGGGCCCCCCACAGATACGCAGTATTTT
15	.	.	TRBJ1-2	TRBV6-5	CASSYHRTDLYGYTF	TGTGCCAGCAGTTACCACCGGACAGACCTCTATGGCTACACCTTC
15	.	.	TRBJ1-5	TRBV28	CASIRTVGRNQPQHF	TGTGCCAGCATCCGGACAGTAGGACGCAATCAGCCCCAGCATTTT
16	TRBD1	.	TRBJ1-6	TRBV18	CASSPQGAGYNSPLHF	TGTGCCAGCTCACCGCAGGGGGCTGGCTATAATTCACCCCTCCACTTT
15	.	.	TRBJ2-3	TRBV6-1	CASSEQVRVADTQYF	TGTGCCAGCAGTGAACAGGTCAGGGTCGCAGATACGCAGTATTTT
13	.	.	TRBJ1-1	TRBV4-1	CASSPIKTTGAFF	TGCGCCAGCAGCCCCATTAAGACGACGGGAGCTTTCTTT
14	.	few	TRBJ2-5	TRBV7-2	CASTSTSFAGTQYF	TGTGCCAGCACCTCTACCAGTTTTGCGGGGACCCAGTACTTC
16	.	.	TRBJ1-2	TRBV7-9	CSSSLPTELTNYGYTF	TGTTCCAGCAGCCTCCCAACAGAGCTTACTAACTATGGCTACACCTTC
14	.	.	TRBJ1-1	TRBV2	CASKKTVMNTEAFF	TGTGCCAGCAAAAAGACAGTAATGAACACTGAAGCTTTCTTT
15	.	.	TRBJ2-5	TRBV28	CASSLQRKALETQYF	TGTGCCAGCAGTTTACAGCGCAAAGCGTTGGAGACCCAGTACTTC
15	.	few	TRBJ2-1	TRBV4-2	CASSHELGLDNEQFF	TGTGCCAGCAGCCACGAACTGGGACTTGACAATGAGCAGTTCTTC
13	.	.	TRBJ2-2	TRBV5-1	CASHEENTGELFF	TGCGCCAGCCACGAGGAAAACACCGGGGAGCTGTTTTTT
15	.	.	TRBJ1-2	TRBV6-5	CASSYSPTEDYGYTF	TGTGCCAGCAGTTACTCACCGACAGAGGACTATGGCTACACCTTC
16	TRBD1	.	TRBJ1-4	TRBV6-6	CASSYSIRDSNEKLFF	TGTGCCAGCAGTTACTCGATCCGGGACAGTAATGAAAAACTGTTTTTT
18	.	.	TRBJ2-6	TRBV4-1	CASSHRFPQDSGANVLTF	TGCGCCAGCAGCCATCGTTTCCCCCAGGACTCTGGGGCCAACGTCCTGACTTTC
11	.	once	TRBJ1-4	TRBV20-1	CSALGGEKLFF	TGCAGTGCGCTCGGGGGGGAAAAACTGTTTTTT
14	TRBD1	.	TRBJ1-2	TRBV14	CASSPRGENYGYTF	TGTGCCAGCAGTCCCAGGGGGGAAAACTATGGCTACACCTTC
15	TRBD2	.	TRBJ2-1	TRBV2	CASESPGLGGGEQFF	TGTGCCAGCGAATCGCCGGGACTAGGGGGTGGTGAGCAGTTCTTC
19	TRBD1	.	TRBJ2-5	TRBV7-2	CASSFNRDRGNSRQETQYF	TGTGCCAGCAGCTTTAACCGGGACAGGGGAAACTCCCGGCAAGAGACCCAGTACTTC
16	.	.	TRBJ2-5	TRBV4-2	CASSQKTAAGRETQYF	TGTGCCAGCAGCCAAAAGACCGCGGCGGGGCGGGAGACCCAGTACTTC